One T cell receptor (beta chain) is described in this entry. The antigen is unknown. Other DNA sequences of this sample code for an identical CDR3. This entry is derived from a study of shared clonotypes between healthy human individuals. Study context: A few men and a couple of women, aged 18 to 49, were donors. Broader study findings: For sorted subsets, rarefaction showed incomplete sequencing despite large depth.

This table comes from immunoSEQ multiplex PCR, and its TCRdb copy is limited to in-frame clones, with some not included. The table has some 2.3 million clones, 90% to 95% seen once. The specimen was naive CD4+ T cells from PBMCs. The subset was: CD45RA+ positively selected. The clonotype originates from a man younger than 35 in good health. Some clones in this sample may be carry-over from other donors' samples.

The CDR3 DNA reads as TGTGCCAGCAGTTCCCCCCCCGGGGAGCTGTTTTTT. Its protein is CASSSPPGELFF. V is TRBV28 and J is TRBJ2-2; no clear D gene. V was pared by 4 bases and J by 6 bases, with 6 bases between. The CDR3 is made up of 12 amino acids. Germline assignment: CDR1 MDHEN and CDR2 SYDVKM.